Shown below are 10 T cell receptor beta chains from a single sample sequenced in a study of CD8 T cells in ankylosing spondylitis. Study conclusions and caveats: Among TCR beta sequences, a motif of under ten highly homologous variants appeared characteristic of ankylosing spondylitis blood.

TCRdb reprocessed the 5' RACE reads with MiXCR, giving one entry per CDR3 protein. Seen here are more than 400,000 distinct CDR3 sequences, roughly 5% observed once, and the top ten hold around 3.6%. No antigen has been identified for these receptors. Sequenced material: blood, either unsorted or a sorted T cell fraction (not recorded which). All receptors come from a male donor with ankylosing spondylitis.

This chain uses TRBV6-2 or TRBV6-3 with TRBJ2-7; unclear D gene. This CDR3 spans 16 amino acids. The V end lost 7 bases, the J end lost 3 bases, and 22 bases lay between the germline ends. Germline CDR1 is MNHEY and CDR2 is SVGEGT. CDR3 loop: CASIGSRVGPGYEQYF. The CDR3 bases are TGTGCCAGCATAGGAAGTCGGGTAGGGCCCGGCTACGAGCAGTACTTC.

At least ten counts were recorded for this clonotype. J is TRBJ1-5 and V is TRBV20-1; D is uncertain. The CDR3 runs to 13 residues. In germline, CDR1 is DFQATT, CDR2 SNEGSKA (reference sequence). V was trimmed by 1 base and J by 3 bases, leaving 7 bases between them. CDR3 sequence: CSARAGVNQPQHF. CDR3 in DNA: TGCAGTGCTAGAGCCGGGGTCAATCAGCCCCAGCATTTT.

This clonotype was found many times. Here the CDR3 reads CSARRGAASYGYTF. CDR3 coding DNA: TGCAGTGCTAGGCGGGGGGCGGCCTCCTATGGCTACACCTTC. V is TRBV20-1 and J is TRBJ1-2, with a possible D match to TRBD1 (6 bases). Germline lookup yields CDR1 DFQATT and CDR2 SNEGSKA (reference sequence). This CDR3 region has 14 residues. V lost 3 bases and J 4 bases, leaving 15 bases between the germline ends.

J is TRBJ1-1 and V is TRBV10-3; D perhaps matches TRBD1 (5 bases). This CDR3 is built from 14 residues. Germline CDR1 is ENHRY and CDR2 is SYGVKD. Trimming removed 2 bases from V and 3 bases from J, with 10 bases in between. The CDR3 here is CAISEGGEYTEAFF. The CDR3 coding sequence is TGTGCCATCAGTGAGGGGGGAGAGTACACTGAAGCTTTCTTT.

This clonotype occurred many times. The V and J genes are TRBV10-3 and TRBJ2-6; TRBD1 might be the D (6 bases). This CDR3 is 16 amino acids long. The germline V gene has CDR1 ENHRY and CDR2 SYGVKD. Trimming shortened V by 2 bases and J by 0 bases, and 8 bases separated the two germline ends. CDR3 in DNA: TGTGCCATCAGTGAGACAGGGATCTCTGGGGCCAACGTCCTGACTTTC. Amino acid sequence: CAISETGISGANVLTF.

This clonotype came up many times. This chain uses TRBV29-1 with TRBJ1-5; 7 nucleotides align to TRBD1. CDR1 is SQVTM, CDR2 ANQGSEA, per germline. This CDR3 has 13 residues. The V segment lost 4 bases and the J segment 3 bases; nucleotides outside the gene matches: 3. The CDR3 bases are TGCAGCGTTGCGGGGACAGTCAATCAGCCCCAGCATTTT. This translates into CSVAGTVNQPQHF.

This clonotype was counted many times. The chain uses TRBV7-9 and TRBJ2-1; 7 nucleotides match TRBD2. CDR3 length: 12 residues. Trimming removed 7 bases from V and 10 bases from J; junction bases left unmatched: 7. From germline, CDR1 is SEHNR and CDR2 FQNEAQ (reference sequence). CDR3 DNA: TGTGCCAGCACCCCGAGCGGGACGGAGCAGTTCTTC. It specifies CASTPSGTEQFF.

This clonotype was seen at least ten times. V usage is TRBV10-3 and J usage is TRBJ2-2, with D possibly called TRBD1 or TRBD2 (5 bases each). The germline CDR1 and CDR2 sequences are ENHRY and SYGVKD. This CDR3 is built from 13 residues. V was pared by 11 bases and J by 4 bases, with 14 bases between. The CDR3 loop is CALRAGSTGELFF. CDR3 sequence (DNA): TGTGCCCTGAGGGCAGGGTCCACCGGGGAGCTGTTTTTT.

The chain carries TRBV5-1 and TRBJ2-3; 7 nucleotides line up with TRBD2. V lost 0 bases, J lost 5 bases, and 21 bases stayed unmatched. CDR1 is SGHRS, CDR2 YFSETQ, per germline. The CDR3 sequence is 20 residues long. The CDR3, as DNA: TGCGCCAGCAGCTTGGGTCCTAGCGGAGACCCCGTTTTACGGAGAGATACGCAGTATTTT. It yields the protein CASSLGPSGDPVLRRDTQYF. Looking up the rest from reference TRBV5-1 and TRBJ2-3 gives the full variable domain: KAGVTQTPRYLIKTRGQQVTLSCSPISGHRSVSWYQQTPGQGLQFLFEYFSETQRNKGNFPGRFSGRQFSNSRSEMNVSTLELGDSALYLCASSLGPSGDPVLRRDTQYFGPGTRLTVL.

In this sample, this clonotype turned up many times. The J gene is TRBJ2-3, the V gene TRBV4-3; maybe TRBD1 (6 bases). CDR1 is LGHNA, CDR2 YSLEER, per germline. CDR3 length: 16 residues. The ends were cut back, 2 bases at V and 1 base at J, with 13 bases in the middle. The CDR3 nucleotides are TGCGCCAGCAGCCAAATGGCAGGGGTTCGCACAGATACGCAGTATTTT. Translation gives CASSQMAGVRTDTQYF.